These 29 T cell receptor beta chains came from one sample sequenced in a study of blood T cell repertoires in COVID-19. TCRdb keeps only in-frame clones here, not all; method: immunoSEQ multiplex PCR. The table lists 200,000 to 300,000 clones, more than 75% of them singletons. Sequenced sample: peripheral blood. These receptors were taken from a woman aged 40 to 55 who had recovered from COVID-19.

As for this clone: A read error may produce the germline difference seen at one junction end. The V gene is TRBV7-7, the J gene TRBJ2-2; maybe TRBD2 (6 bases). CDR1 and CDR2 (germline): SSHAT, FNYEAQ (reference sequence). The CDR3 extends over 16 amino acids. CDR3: CASSLYGARGTGELFF. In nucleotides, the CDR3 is TGTGCTAGCAGCTTATACGGGGCGCGGGGCACCGGGGAGCTGTTTTTT. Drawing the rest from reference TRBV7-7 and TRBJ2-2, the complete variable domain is GAGVSQSPRYKVTKRGQDVTLRCDPISSHATLYWYQQALGQGPEFLTYFNYEAQPDKSGLPSDRFSAERPEGSISTLTIQRTEQRDSAMYRCASSLYGARGTGELFFGEGSRLTVL.

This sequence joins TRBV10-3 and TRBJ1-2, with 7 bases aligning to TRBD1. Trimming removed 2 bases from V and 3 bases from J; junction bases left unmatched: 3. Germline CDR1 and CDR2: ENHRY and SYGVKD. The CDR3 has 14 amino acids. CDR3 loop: CAISEGGQDYGYTF. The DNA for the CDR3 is TGTGCCATCAGTGAGGGCGGACAGGACTATGGCTACACCTTC.

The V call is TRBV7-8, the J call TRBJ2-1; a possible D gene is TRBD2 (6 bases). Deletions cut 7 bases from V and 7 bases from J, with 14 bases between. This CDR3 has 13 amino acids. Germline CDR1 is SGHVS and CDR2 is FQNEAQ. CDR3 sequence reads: CASMGLARNEQFF. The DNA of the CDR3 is TGTGCCAGCATGGGGCTAGCGAGGAATGAGCAGTTCTTC.

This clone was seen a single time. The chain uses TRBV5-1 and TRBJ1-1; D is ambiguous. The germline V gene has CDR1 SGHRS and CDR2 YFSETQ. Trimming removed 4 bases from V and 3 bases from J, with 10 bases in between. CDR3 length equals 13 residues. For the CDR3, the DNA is TGCGCCAGCAGCGGGCCCCGAGACACTGAAGCTTTCTTT. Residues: CASSGPRDTEAFF.

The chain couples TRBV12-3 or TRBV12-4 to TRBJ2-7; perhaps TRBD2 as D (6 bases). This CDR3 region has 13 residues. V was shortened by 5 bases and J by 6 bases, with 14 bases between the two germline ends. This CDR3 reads CASSASGVIEQYF. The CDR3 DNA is TGTGCCAGCAGTGCTTCGGGGGTTATCGAGCAGTACTTC.

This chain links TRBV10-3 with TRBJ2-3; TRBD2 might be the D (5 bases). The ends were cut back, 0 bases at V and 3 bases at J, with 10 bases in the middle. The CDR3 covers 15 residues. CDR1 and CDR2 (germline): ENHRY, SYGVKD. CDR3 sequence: CAISESRAETDTQYF. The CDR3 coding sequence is TGTGCCATCAGTGAGTCGAGAGCGGAAACAGATACGCAGTATTTT.

CDR3 bases: TGTGCCAGCAGCCTGAGGGGAGGTTACGAGCAGTACTTC. Amino acids: CASSLRGGYEQYF. The V call is TRBV3-1 (or the pseudogene TRBV3-2), the J call TRBJ2-7, with a possible D match to TRBD2 (6 bases). Trimming shortened V by 4 bases and J by 4 bases, and 11 bases separated the two germline ends. The CDR3 covers 13 residues. Germline V gene lookup returns CDR1 LGHDT and CDR2 YNNKEL (reference sequence).

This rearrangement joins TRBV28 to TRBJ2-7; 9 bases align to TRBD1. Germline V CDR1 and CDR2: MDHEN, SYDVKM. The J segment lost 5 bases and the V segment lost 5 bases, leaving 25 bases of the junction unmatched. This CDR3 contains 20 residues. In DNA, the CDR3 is TGTGCCAGCAGTCGCCCAACCACGCTGACAGGGGGTTATCGCATGGACGAGCAGTACTTC. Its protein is CASSRPTTLTGGYRMDEQYF.

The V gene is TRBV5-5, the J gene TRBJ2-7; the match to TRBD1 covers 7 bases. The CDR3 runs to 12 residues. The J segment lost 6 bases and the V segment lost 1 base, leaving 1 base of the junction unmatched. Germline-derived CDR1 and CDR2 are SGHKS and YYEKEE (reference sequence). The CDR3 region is CASSLTGVEQYV. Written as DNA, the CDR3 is TGTGCCAGCAGCTTGACAGGGGTCGAGCAGTACGTC.

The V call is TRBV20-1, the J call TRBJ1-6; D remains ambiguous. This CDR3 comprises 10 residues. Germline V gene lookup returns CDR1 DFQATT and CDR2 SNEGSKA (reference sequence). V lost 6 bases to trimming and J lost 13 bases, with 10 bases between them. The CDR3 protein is CSASLGPLHF. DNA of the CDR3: TGCAGTGCCTCCCTGGGCCCCCTCCACTTT.

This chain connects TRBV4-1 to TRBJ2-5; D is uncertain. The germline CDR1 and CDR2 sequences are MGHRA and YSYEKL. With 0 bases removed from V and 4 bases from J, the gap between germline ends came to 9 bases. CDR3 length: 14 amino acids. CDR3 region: CASSQDAARETQYF. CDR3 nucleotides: TGCGCCAGCAGCCAAGACGCGGCACGAGAGACCCAGTACTTC.

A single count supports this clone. The CDR3 sequence: CASSHGGFDEQFF. DNA for the CDR3: TGTGCCAGCAGCCACGGGGGGTTCGATGAGCAGTTCTTC. The chain couples TRBV6-2 or TRBV6-3 to TRBJ2-1; 7 bases are shared with TRBD2. Germline CDR1 is MNHEY and CDR2 is SVGEGT. The length of the CDR3 is 13 residues. J gave up 8 bases and V 6 bases, and 7 bases lay outside the gene matches.

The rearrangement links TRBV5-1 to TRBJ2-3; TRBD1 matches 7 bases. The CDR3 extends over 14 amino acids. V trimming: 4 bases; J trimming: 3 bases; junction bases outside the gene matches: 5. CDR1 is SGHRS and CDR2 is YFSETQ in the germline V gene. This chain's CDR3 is CASSTGQETDTQYF. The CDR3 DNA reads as TGCGCCAGCAGCACCGGACAGGAAACAGATACGCAGTATTTT.

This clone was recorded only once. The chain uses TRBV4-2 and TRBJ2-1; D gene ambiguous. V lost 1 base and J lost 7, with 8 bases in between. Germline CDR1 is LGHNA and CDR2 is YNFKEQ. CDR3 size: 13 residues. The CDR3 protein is CASSQAPRNEQFF. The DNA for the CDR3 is TGTGCCAGCAGCCAAGCCCCCCGGAATGAGCAGTTCTTC.

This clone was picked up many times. Here the CDR3 reads CASSQEGQRGIQYF. The CDR3 DNA reads TGTGCCAGCAGCCAAGAAGGCCAGCGGGGCATTCAGTACTTC. The rearrangement uses TRBV3-1 (or the pseudogene TRBV3-2) and TRBJ2-4; 7 nucleotides line up with TRBD2. The CDR3 consists of 14 residues. CDR1 and CDR2 from the germline V gene are LGHDT and YNNKEL (reference sequence). The J segment lost 9 bases and the V segment lost 0 bases, leaving 5 bases of the junction unmatched.

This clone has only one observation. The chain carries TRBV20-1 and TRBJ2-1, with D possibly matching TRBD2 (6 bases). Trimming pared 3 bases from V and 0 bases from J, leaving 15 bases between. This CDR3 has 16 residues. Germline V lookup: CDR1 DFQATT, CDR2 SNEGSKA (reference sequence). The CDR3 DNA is TGCAGTGCTAGTAGCGAGCTGGGGGGCTCCTACAATGAGCAGTTCTTC. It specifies CSASSELGGSYNEQFF.

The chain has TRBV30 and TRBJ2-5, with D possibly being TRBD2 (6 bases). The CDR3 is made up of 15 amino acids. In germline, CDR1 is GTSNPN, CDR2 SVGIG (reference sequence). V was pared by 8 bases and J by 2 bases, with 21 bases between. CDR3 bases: TGTGCCCTCCGGGGGAGGCCTAGCCGGCAAGAGACCCAGTACTTC. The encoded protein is CALRGRPSRQETQYF.

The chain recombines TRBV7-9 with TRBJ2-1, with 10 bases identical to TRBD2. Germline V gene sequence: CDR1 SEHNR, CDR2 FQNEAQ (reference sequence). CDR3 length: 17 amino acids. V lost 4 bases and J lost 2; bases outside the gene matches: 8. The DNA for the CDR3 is TGTGCCAGCAGCTCCCCATTGAGCGGGAGGGCCTACAATGAGCAGTTCTTC. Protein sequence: CASSSPLSGRAYNEQFF.

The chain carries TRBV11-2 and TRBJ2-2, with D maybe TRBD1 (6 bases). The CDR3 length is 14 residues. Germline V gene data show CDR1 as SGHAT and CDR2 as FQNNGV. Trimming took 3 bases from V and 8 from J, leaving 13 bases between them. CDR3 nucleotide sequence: TGTGCCAGCAGCTTGTTTGGGGGCGAGGGGGAGCTGTTTTTT. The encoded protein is CASSLFGGEGELFF.

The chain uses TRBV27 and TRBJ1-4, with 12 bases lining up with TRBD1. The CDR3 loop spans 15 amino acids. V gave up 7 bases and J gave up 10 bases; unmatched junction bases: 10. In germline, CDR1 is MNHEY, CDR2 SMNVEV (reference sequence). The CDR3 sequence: CASTQRGTGGSKLFF. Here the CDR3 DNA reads TGTGCCAGCACCCAACGAGGGACAGGGGGCTCAAAACTGTTTTTT.

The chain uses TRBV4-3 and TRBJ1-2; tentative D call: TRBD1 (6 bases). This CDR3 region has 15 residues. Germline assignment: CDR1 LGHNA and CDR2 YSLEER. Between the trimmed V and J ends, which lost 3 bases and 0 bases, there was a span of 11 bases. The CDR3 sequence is CASSQDSATNYGYTF. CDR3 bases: TGCGCCAGCAGCCAGGACAGCGCAACTAACTATGGCTACACCTTC.

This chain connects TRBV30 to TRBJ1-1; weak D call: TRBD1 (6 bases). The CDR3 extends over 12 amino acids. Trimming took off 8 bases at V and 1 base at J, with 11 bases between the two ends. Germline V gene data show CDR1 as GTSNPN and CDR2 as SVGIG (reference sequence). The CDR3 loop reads CARGRGNTEAFF. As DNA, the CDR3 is TGTGCCCGGGGGCGGGGGAACACTGAAGCTTTCTTT.

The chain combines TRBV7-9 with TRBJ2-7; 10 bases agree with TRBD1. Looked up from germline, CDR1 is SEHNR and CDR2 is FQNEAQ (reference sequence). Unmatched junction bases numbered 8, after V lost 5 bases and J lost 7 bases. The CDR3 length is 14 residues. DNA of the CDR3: TGTGCCAGCAGCCCCGACAGGGGGCGAGGGGAGCAGTACTTC. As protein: CASSPDRGRGEQYF.

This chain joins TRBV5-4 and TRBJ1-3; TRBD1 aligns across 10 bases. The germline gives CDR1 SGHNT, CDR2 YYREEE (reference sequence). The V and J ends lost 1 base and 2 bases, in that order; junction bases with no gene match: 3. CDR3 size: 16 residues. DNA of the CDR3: TGTGCCAGCAGCTTGTTGGGACAGGGGACTGGAAACACCATATATTTT. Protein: CASSLLGQGTGNTIYF. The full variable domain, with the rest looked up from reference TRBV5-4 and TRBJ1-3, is ETGVTQSPTHLIKTRGQQVTLRCSSQSGHNTVSWYQQALGQGPQFIFQYYREEENGRGNFPPRFSGLQFPNYSSELNVNALELDDSALYLCASSLLGQGTGNTIYFGEGSWLTVV.

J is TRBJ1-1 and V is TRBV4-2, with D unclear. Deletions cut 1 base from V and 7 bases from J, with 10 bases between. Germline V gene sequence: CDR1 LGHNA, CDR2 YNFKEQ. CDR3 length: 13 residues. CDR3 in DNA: TGTGCCAGCAGCCAAGTCGGAGAAAATGAAGCTTTCTTT. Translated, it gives CASSQVGENEAFF.

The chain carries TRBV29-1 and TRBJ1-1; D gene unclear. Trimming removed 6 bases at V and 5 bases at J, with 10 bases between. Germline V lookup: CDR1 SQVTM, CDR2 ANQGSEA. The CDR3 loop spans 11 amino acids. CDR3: CSVPRGTEAFF. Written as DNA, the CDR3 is TGCAGCGTCCCCCGGGGTACTGAAGCTTTCTTT. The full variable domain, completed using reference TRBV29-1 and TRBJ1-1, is SAVISQKPSRDICQRGTSLTIQCQVDSQVTMMFWYRQQPGQSLTLIATANQGSEATYESGFVIDKFPISRPNLTFSTLTVSNMSPEDSSIYLCSVPRGTEAFFGQGTRLTVV.

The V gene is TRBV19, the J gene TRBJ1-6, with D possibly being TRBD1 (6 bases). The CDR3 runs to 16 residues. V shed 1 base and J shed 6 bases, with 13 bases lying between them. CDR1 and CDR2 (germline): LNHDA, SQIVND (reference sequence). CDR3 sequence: CASSIAGRGSNSPLHF. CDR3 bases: TGTGCCAGTAGTATAGCTGGCAGGGGATCTAATTCACCCCTCCACTTT.

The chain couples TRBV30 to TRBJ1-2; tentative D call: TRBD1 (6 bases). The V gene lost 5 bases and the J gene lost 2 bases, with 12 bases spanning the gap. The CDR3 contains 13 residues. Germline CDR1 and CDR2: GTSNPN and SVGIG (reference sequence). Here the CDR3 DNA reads TGTGCCTGGGAGGACAGAGCCAACTATGGCTACACCTTC. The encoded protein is CAWEDRANYGYTF.

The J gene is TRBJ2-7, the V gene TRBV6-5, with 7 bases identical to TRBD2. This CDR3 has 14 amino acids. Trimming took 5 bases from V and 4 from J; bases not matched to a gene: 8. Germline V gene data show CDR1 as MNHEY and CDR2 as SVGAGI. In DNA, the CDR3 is TGTGCCAGCAGTCCACCGGGGAGGGGTTACGAGCAGTACTTC. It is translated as CASSPPGRGYEQYF.